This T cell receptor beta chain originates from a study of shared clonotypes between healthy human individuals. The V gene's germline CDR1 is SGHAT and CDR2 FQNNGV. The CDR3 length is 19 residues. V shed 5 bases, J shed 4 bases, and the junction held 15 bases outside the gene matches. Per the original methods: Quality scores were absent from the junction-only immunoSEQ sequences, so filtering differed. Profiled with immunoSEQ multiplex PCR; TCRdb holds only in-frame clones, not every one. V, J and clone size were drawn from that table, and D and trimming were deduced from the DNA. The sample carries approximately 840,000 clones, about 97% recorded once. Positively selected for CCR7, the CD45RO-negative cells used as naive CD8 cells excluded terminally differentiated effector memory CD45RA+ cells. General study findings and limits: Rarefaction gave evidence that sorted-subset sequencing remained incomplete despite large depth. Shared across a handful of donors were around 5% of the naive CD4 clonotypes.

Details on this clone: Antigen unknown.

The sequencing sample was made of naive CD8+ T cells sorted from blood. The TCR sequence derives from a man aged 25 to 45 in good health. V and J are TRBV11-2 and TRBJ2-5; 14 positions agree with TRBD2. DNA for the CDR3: TGTGCCAGCAGCCCACTCGGGACTAGCGGGAGAGGTAGAAGAGAGACCCAGTACTTC. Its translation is CASSPLGTSGRGRRETQYF.